These T cell receptor beta chains were read from a single sample in a study of graft-versus-host responses after intestinal transplantation. Clones were read by immunoSEQ multiplex PCR, and TCRdb kept only the in-frame ones, dropping some. The table shows around 5,000 clones, with 33% occurring only once. The sample was alloreactive CD8+ T cells from a mixed lymphocyte reaction culture, taken before intestinal transplant. Receptors were obtained from a human patient who received an intestinal transplant. The CDR3 runs from the conserved cysteine through the conserved F or W. Fields, in order: clone size, V gene, CDR3 protein. The size field is filled for only some rows; it gives once, few, many or a size class.

abundance: .
v_gene: TRBV11-2
CDR3aa: CASSLDARSGEQFF

abundance: few
v_gene: TRBV6-1
CDR3aa: CASRTGGAVFSPLHF

abundance: once
v_gene: TRBV4-1
CDR3aa: CASSYQQGEATEAFF

abundance: .
v_gene: TRBV27
CDR3aa: CASSLGGAGNQPQHF

abundance: .
v_gene: TRBV27
CDR3aa: CASSSGQFFYGYTF

abundance: .
v_gene: TRBV15
CDR3aa: CATITKRVRHNEQFF

abundance: .
v_gene: TRBV9
CDR3aa: CASSGKQGPKNIQYF

abundance: few
v_gene: TRBV27
CDR3aa: CASSPQGNGYTF

abundance: .
v_gene: TRBV15
CDR3aa: CATSTPGGFYNEQFF

abundance: few
v_gene: TRBV19
CDR3aa: CASSIGRGGYETQYF

abundance: .
v_gene: TRBV4-1
CDR3aa: CASSLAGTSYYNEQFF

abundance: medium-sized
v_gene: TRBV10-1
CDR3aa: CASSAGQGTYGYTF

abundance: few
v_gene: TRBV7-3
CDR3aa: CASSLSGLAGGEQFF

abundance: .
v_gene: TRBV5-1
CDR3aa: CASSFGTGGYEQYF

abundance: .
v_gene: TRBV7-6
CDR3aa: CASTSGTGDLVEQFF

abundance: few
v_gene: TRBV10-3
CDR3aa: CAISDSNYGYTF

abundance: .
v_gene: TRBV5-6
CDR3aa: CASSVIFDEQFF

abundance: .
v_gene: TRBV15
CDR3aa: CATRSGGANEQFF

abundance: .
v_gene: TRBV19
CDR3aa: CASSIDRWRGYEQYF

abundance: .
v_gene: TRBV5-1
CDR3aa: CASSLSLSYEQYF

abundance: few
v_gene: TRBV27
CDR3aa: CASSLSFSGGHYGYTF

abundance: .
v_gene: TRBV7-9
CDR3aa: CASSSQTGVEGTGELFF

abundance: medium-sized
v_gene: TRBV19
CDR3aa: CASSYWTGGYGYTF

abundance: few
v_gene: TRBV15
CDR3aa: CATSGRSAGGPREQYF

abundance: .
v_gene: TRBV15
CDR3aa: CATSKGTGGWEQYF

abundance: .
v_gene: TRBV19
CDR3aa: CASSAGTGVWEQYF

abundance: few
v_gene: TRBV27
CDR3aa: CASSLSAAFEQYF

abundance: few
v_gene: TRBV19
CDR3aa: CASSMGGTSYNEQFF

abundance: few
v_gene: TRBV27
CDR3aa: CASSLWGLNTEAFF

abundance: .
v_gene: TRBV28
CDR3aa: CASSSHSYEQYF

abundance: .
v_gene: TRBV9
CDR3aa: CASSVALRERHEQYF

abundance: few
v_gene: TRBV4-1
CDR3aa: CASSLDGRASNEQFF

abundance: medium-sized
v_gene: TRBV29-1
CDR3aa: CSVEWAGGFSYEQYF

abundance: .
v_gene: TRBV5-8
CDR3aa: CASSHTSGGPYNEQFF

abundance: few
v_gene: TRBV28
CDR3aa: CASSFGGLNEQFF

abundance: .
v_gene: TRBV7-6
CDR3aa: CASSLEPPYEQFF

abundance: .
v_gene: TRBV5-5
CDR3aa: CASSFSTSGVNTGELFF

abundance: once
v_gene: TRBV10-3
CDR3aa: CAISFRGGTDTQYF

abundance: few
v_gene: TRBV27
CDR3aa: CASRSGIAYEQYF

abundance: once
v_gene: TRBV6-6
CDR3aa: CASSYSGTSGPGQYF

abundance: .
v_gene: TRBV27
CDR3aa: CASSPSSGVSYEQYF

abundance: .
v_gene: TRBV9
CDR3aa: CASSLGASDSTDTQYF

abundance: .
v_gene: TRBV7-9
CDR3aa: CASSSFGREAPVGELFF

abundance: .
v_gene: TRBV2
CDR3aa: CASTDRWTGELFF

abundance: medium-sized
v_gene: TRBV10-3
CDR3aa: CAISELGGRETQYF

abundance: few
v_gene: TRBV19
CDR3aa: CASNYGTVFSPLHF

abundance: .
v_gene: TRBV6-6
CDR3aa: CASSYSGSDNSPLHF

abundance: .
v_gene: TRBV4-1
CDR3aa: CASSQWTGGSSYNEQFF

abundance: few
v_gene: TRBV4-1
CDR3aa: CASSHSGTGETQYF

abundance: medium-sized
v_gene: TRBV7-8
CDR3aa: CASSFLGISYNEQFF

abundance: few
v_gene: TRBV7-9
CDR3aa: CASSLAGGAFSYNEQFF

abundance: medium-sized
v_gene: TRBV5-4
CDR3aa: CASSPRTGGNEQYF

abundance: .
v_gene: TRBV21-1
CDR3aa: CASSKLRTARGTSGDEQYF

abundance: .
v_gene: TRBV5-1
CDR3aa: CASSPRGGIHEQYF